These T cell receptor beta chains were read from a single sample in a study of CD8 T cells in Susac syndrome. Using its own MiXCR run on the immunoSEQ multiplex PCR reads, TCRdb lists one record per CDR3 protein. The data show 110,000 to 150,000 distinct CDR3 sequences, approximately 94% seen once. Sample: CD4+ T cells from PBMCs. Receptors originate from a human donor with Susac syndrome. Both conserved end residues are part of each CDR3. The D gene is left open where the match is weak. Clone size, where shown, is once, few, many, or a class for clones that have expanded.

clone size	V gene	J gene	D gene	CDR3 protein	CDR3 DNA
NA	TRBV20-1	TRBJ1-2	NA	CSAVTNYGYTF	TGCAGTGCTGTCACGAACTATGGCTACACCTTC
NA	TRBV19	TRBJ2-7	TRBD1	CASSMLGQDYEQYF	TGTGCCAGTAGTATGCTCGGACAGGACTACGAGCAGTACTTC
NA	TRBV29-1	TRBJ2-1	NA	CSVSSGAPHFSYNEQFF	TGCAGCGTTTCGTCGGGGGCTCCTCACTTCTCCTACAATGAGCAGTTCTTC
NA	TRBV5-6	TRBJ2-4	TRBD2	CASSWSSGGHEQNIQYF	TGTGCCAGCAGCTGGTCAAGCGGGGGGCATGAACAAAACATTCAGTACTTC
NA	TRBV19	TRBJ1-5	TRBD1	CASRGVTGVNQPQHF	TGTGCCAGTAGAGGGGTAACAGGGGTTAATCAGCCCCAGCATTTT
NA	TRBV18	TRBJ2-7	NA	CASSPLAEGLGEQYF	TGTGCCAGCTCACCACTAGCGGAGGGTCTGGGCGAGCAGTACTTC
NA	TRBV5-6	TRBJ1-2	TRBD1	CASSRQGRGYTF	TGTGCCAGCAGTCGACAGGGACGAGGCTACACCTTC
once	TRBV6-2/TRBV6-3	TRBJ1-5	NA	CASSNQGRQHF	TGTGCCAGCAGTAACCAGGGTCGCCAGCATTTT
NA	TRBV29-1	TRBJ1-1	NA	CSVGVVGTLTFF	TGCAGCGTTGGAGTGGTGGGCACGCTGACTTTCTTT
NA	TRBV20-1	TRBJ2-1	TRBD2	CSARGLLHLAGVNNEQFF	TGCAGTGCTAGAGGTCTCCTCCACCTAGCGGGAGTCAACAATGAGCAGTTCTTC
NA	TRBV12-3/TRBV12-4	TRBJ1-1	NA	CASSYQANPRNTEAFF	TGTGCCAGCAGTTACCAGGCCAATCCGAGGAACACTGAAGCTTTCTTT
NA	TRBV28	TRBJ2-5	NA	CASKTEETQYF	TGTGCCAGCAAAACGGAAGAGACCCAGTACTTC
NA	TRBV20-1	TRBJ2-7	TRBD1	CSARFSQGADEQYF	TGCAGTGCTAGATTTTCACAGGGGGCCGACGAGCAGTACTTC
NA	TRBV29-1	TRBJ1-4	NA	CSVKTNTVGEKLFF	TGCAGCGTTAAAACAAACACAGTAGGGGAAAAACTGTTTTTT
NA	TRBV20-1	TRBJ2-5	NA	CSARGGHGVRETQYF	TGCAGTGCTAGAGGGGGCCACGGGGTCCGGGAGACCCAGTACTTC
NA	TRBV7-9	TRBJ2-7	NA	CASSLEAAGVYEQYF	TGTGCCAGCAGCTTAGAGGCAGCAGGGGTCTACGAGCAGTACTTC
NA	TRBV5-1	TRBJ2-5	TRBD2	CASSLVAGEGETQYF	TGCGCCAGCAGCTTGGTTGCGGGAGAAGGAGAGACCCAGTACTTC
NA	TRBV29-1	TRBJ2-7	NA	CSVLGYGGAITTYEQYF	TGCAGCGTTTTGGGGTATGGGGGGGCCATAACCACCTACGAGCAGTACTTC
NA	TRBV9	TRBJ2-3	NA	CASSVRPSSGKDTQYF	TGTGCCAGCAGCGTGAGGCCCTCTTCTGGGAAAGATACGCAGTATTTT
NA	TRBV28	TRBJ2-4	NA	CASSSPSRGQYF	TGTGCCAGCAGCTCCCCATCACGTGGTCAGTACTTC
NA	TRBV29-1	TRBJ1-4	TRBD1	CSVPFRGKLFF	TGCAGCGTCCCTTTCAGGGGGAAACTGTTTTTT
NA	TRBV27	TRBJ1-3	NA	CASMFAGVPSGNTIYF	TGTGCCAGCATGTTCGCGGGAGTCCCCTCTGGAAACACCATATATTTT
NA	TRBV3-1	TRBJ2-5	NA	CASTLDRRGTQYF	TGTGCCAGCACCCTTGACCGGAGGGGGACCCAGTACTTC
NA	TRBV6-2/TRBV6-3	TRBJ2-7	TRBD2	CASRGLAIYEQYF	TGTGCCAGCAGGGGACTAGCAATCTACGAGCAGTACTTC
NA	TRBV5-6	TRBJ2-7	TRBD1	CASSRTGTAYEQYF	TGTGCCAGCAGCCGGACCGGGACAGCCTACGAGCAGTACTTC
NA	TRBV5-6	TRBJ2-1	TRBD2	CASTLTGGTSGFYNEQFF	TGTGCCAGCACCCTTACAGGGGGGACTAGCGGATTCTACAATGAGCAGTTCTTC
NA	TRBV20-1	TRBJ1-2	NA	CSARAGDGYTF	TGCAGTGCTAGGGCTGGGGATGGCTACACCTTC
NA	TRBV20-1	TRBJ2-4	NA	CSARSRRSDIQYF	TGCAGTGCTAGAAGTCGCCGTAGCGATATTCAGTACTTC
NA	TRBV5-1	TRBJ2-5	TRBD1	CASSSTGAETQYF	TGCGCCAGCAGCAGCACAGGGGCGGAGACCCAGTACTTC
NA	TRBV20-1	TRBJ2-3	NA	CSARDPFRTDTQYF	TGCAGTGCTAGAGATCCCTTTCGCACAGATACGCAGTATTTT
NA	TRBV9	TRBJ1-2	TRBD1	CASSGVEVRTGTRRGYTF	TGTGCCAGCAGCGGAGTGGAGGTTCGGACAGGGACAAGGCGGGGCTACACCTTC
NA	TRBV7-2	TRBJ1-5	TRBD1	CASSLRQGLNQPQHF	TGTGCCAGCAGCCTACGACAGGGCCTAAATCAGCCCCAGCATTTT
NA	TRBV20-1	TRBJ2-7	TRBD2	CSAVEAAGAYEQYF	TGCAGTGCCGTCGAGGCAGCGGGGGCCTACGAGCAGTACTTC
NA	TRBV12-5	TRBJ2-3	NA	CASGLVLNRTPGTQYF	TGTGCTAGTGGTTTGGTACTTAATCGGACCCCGGGTACGCAGTATTTT
NA	TRBV20-1	TRBJ2-3	TRBD2	CSASATSARTFQRGTQYF	TGCAGTGCTAGCGCGACTAGCGCACGAACCTTTCAGCGGGGTACGCAGTATTTT
NA	TRBV5-4	TRBJ1-2	TRBD1	CASSSRGDGYTF	TGTGCCAGCAGCTCCAGGGGGGATGGCTACACCTTC
NA	TRBV28	TRBJ2-1	NA	CASSSNVQFF	TGTGCCAGCAGCTCGAATGTGCAGTTCTTC
NA	TRBV12-3/TRBV12-4	TRBJ2-3	NA	CASSSPTDTQYF	TGTGCCAGCAGTTCCCCCACAGATACGCAGTATTTT
NA	TRBV2	TRBJ2-1	TRBD2	CASRASGRAWEQFF	TGTGCCAGCAGGGCTAGCGGGAGGGCCTGGGAGCAGTTCTTC
NA	TRBV6-2/TRBV6-3	TRBJ2-1	NA	CASSSLRNEQFF	TGTGCCAGCAGTTCACTACGCAATGAGCAGTTCTTC
NA	TRBV9	TRBJ2-1	NA	CASSGDFYNEQFF	TGTGCCAGCAGCGGGGACTTTTACAATGAGCAGTTCTTC
NA	TRBV20-1	TRBJ2-5	NA	CSARGQETQYF	TGCAGTGCTAGAGGCCAAGAGACCCAGTACTTC
NA	TRBV20-1	TRBJ2-5	NA	CSEVSLQETQYF	TGCAGTGAGGTTAGCTTACAAGAGACCCAGTACTTC
NA	TRBV18	TRBJ2-1	NA	CASSPSWAAGNNEQFF	TGTGCCAGCTCACCATCATGGGCCGCTGGGAACAATGAGCAGTTCTTC
NA	TRBV29-1	TRBJ2-1	TRBD2	CSVESGGHEQFF	TGCAGCGTTGAGTCGGGGGGACATGAGCAGTTCTTC
once	TRBV6-2/TRBV6-3	TRBJ2-7	NA	CATTASSYEQYF	TGTGCCACGACGGCCAGCTCCTACGAGCAGTACTTC
once	TRBV12-3/TRBV12-4	TRBJ1-1	NA	CASSLLGAGTEAFF	TGTGCCAGCAGTTTACTGGGGGCGGGCACTGAAGCTTTCTTT
once	TRBV6-5	TRBJ2-7	NA	CASSPRHLSYEQYF	TGTGCCAGCAGCCCAAGACACCTCTCCTACGAGCAGTACTTC
few	TRBV25-1	TRBJ2-7	TRBD2	CASIGLGPYEQYF	TGTGCCAGCATAGGACTAGGGCCCTACGAGCAGTACTTC
NA	TRBV6-1	TRBJ2-1	NA	CASSEVGNEQFF	TGTGCCAGCAGTGAAGTTGGCAATGAGCAGTTCTTC
NA	TRBV5-1	TRBJ2-3	TRBD2	CASARTSDRADTQYF	TGCGCCAGCGCGAGGACTAGCGACAGGGCAGATACGCAGTATTTT
NA	TRBV29-1	TRBJ1-4	NA	CSVELGRSRHNEKLFF	TGCAGCGTTGAACTGGGAAGGTCCCGGCATAATGAAAAACTGTTTTTT
NA	TRBV29-1	TRBJ2-3	TRBD1	CSVDRGLDTQYF	TGCAGCGTTGACAGGGGGTTGGATACGCAGTATTTT
once	TRBV6-4	TRBJ1-5	TRBD1	CAAVSGTGYSNQPQHF	TGTGCCGCCGTATCCGGGACAGGGTATAGCAATCAGCCCCAGCATTTT
NA	TRBV7-9	TRBJ1-2	NA	CASSNINYGYTF	TGTGCCAGCAGCAACATTAACTATGGCTACACCTTC
NA	TRBV29-1	TRBJ2-5	TRBD1	CSVAPSTGVGTQYF	TGCAGCGTCGCACCTTCGACAGGGGTTGGGACCCAGTACTTC
NA	TRBV6-1	TRBJ1-5	NA	CASTPRGGFQSNQPQHF	TGTGCCAGCACCCCCCGCGGAGGGTTTCAAAGCAATCAGCCCCAGCATTTT
NA	TRBV20-1	TRBJ2-5	TRBD2	CSSSGGSGETQYF	TGCAGTTCTAGCGGGGGGTCTGGAGAGACCCAGTACTTC
NA	TRBV21-1	TRBJ2-5	NA	CASSPHRSNGGETQYF	TGTGCCAGCAGCCCCCATCGATCTAACGGAGGAGAGACCCAGTACTTC
NA	TRBV29-1	TRBJ2-3	NA	CSVDHRASTDTQYF	TGCAGCGTCGACCACCGTGCTAGCACAGATACGCAGTATTTT